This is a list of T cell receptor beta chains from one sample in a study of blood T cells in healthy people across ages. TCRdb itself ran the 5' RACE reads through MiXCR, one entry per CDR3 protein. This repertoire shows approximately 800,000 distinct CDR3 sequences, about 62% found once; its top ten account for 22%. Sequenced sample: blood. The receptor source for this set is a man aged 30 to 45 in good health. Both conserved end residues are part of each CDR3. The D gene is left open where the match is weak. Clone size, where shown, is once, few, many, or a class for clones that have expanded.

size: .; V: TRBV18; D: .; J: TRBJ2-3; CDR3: CASSPAGVETDTQYF; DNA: TGTGCCAGCTCACCGGCAGGGGTGGAAACAGATACGCAGTATTTT
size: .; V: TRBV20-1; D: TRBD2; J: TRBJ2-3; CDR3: CSANNGRAHKPEYF; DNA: TGCAGTGCTAATAACGGGAGGGCCCATAAGCCGGAGTATTTT
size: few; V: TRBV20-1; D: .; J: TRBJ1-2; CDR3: CSASLGRYYGYTF; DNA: TGCAGTGCCAGCCTCGGGAGATACTATGGCTACACCTTC
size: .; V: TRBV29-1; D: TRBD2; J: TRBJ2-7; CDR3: CSAGTIYNEQYF; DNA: TGCAGCGCCGGGACTATCTACAATGAGCAGTACTTC
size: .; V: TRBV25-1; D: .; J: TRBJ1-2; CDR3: CASSARAFGYTF; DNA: TGTGCCAGCAGTGCCAGGGCTTTCGGCTACACCTTC
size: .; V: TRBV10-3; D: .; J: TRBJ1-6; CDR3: CAMGGYDNSPLHF; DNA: TGTGCCATGGGCGGGTATGATAATTCACCCCTCCACTTT
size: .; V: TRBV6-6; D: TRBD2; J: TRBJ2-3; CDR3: CASRTGGSDTQYF; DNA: TGTGCCAGCAGAACGGGAGGATCCGATACGCAGTATTTT
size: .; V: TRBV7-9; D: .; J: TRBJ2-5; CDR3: CASSLGSGGVQETQYF; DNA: TGTGCCAGCAGCTTAGGGAGTGGAGGAGTCCAAGAGACCCAGTACTTC
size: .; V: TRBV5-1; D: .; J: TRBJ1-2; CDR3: CASSLATGSTLYGYTF; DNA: TGCGCCAGCAGCTTGGCCACAGGGTCTACCCTCTATGGCTACACCTTC
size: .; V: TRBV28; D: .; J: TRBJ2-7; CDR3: CASFSDTAYEQYF; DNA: TGTGCCAGCTTCTCTGACACCGCCTACGAGCAGTACTTC
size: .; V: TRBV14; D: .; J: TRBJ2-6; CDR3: CASQRRSGPGANVLTF; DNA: TGTGCCAGCCAACGTCGGTCGGGGCCTGGGGCCAACGTCCTGACTTTC
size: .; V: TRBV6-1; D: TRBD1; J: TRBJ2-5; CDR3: CASSEVDRGLVQYF; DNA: TGTGCCAGCAGTGAAGTGGACAGGGGGTTAGTTCAGTACTTC
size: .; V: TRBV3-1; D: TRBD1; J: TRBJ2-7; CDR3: CASSRQGDEQYF; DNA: TGTGCCAGCAGCCGGCAGGGGGACGAGCAGTACTTC
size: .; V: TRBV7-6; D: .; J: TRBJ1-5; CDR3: CASSRGSEKPQHF; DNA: TGTGCCAGCAGCCGTGGGTCCGAGAAACCCCAGCATTTT
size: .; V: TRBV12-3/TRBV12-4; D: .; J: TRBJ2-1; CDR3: CASIIGGGHNEQFF; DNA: TGTGCCAGCATCATTGGCGGTGGGCACAATGAGCAGTTCTTC